This TCR beta chain is drawn from a study of shared clonotypes between healthy human individuals. Points from the study as a whole: The sharing of 4% to 5.5% of naive CD4 clonotypes was seen across several donors. The expectation was that sequencing depth would affect clonotype sharing among donors.

Germline V lookup: CDR1 LNHDA, CDR2 SQIVND (reference sequence). This CDR3 is built from 13 residues. The germline V and J ends were trimmed by 5 bases and 9 bases, with 17 bases remaining between them. The table came from immunoSEQ multiplex PCR; TCRdb's copy has only in-frame clones and leaves some out. This sample has millions of clones; around 95% occur once, and the top ten carry under 0.15%. The donor population consisted of healthy HIV-negative adults with no recent acute infections or vaccinations. Partitioning of CD4+ cells yielded a CD45RA+ naive subset and a CD45RA-negative memory subset. Comment on this clone: Its antigen remains unknown.

The rearrangement uses TRBV19 and TRBJ2-7; D remains ambiguous. The source of this sequence is a man aged 18 to 30 in good health. What was sequenced was naive CD4+ T cells sorted from blood. As for subset: CD45RA+ positively selected. CDR3 nucleotide sequence: TGTGCCAGTAGTCGTGACGGAACCCTGTGGCAGTACTTC. Encoded protein: CASSRDGTLWQYF.